Listed below are T cell receptor beta chains from one sample, sequenced in a study of blood T cell repertoires in COVID-19. The assay was immunoSEQ multiplex PCR, and TCRdb's table has in-frame clones only and misses some. The data contain under 150,000 clones, around four fifths of them singletons. Material for sequencing was PBMCs or T cells enriched from blood (not recorded which). All receptors come from a man aged 40-50 years with acute COVID-19. The CDR3 runs from the conserved cysteine through the conserved F or W. A D gene is named only where the DNA matches it firmly. Clone size appears in some rows only: once, few, many, or a class for an expanded clone.

d_call | clone_size | j_call | v_call | cdr3_aa | cdr3_nt
. | few | TRBJ1-1 | TRBV7-3 | CASSRGSGWMTEAFF | TGTGCCAGCAGCCGTGGATCGGGGTGGATGACTGAAGCTTTCTTT
TRBD2 | . | TRBJ2-2 | TRBV27 | CASSFTGVAGPGELFF | TGTGCCAGCAGTTTTACGGGAGTAGCGGGGCCCGGGGAGCTGTTTTTT
. | . | TRBJ1-1 | TRBV11-2 | CASSRPEDNEAFF | TGTGCCAGCAGCAGACCGGAAGACAATGAAGCTTTCTTT
. | . | TRBJ2-2 | TRBV10-3 | CAINGGEDTGELFF | TGTGCCATCAATGGAGGGGAGGACACCGGGGAGCTGTTTTTT
. | . | TRBJ1-1 | TRBV7-3 | CASSLTSGEAFF | TGTGCCAGCAGCTTAACCTCGGGGGAAGCTTTCTTT
. | . | TRBJ1-1 | TRBV12-3/TRBV12-4 | CASNQQLNTEAFF | TGTGCCAGCAATCAACAGTTGAACACTGAAGCTTTCTTT
. | . | TRBJ2-3 | TRBV6-5 | CASSYSLGTDTQYF | TGTGCCAGCAGTTACTCACTAGGCACAGACACGCAGTATTTT
TRBD1 | once | TRBJ1-3 | TRBV5-1 | CASSLTGDSGNTIYF | TGCGCCAGCAGCTTGACAGGGGACTCTGGAAACACCATATATTTT
. | . | TRBJ2-5 | TRBV7-9 | CASSLGSAQETQYF | TGTGCCAGCAGCTTAGGTAGCGCCCAAGAGACCCAGTACTTC
. | . | TRBJ2-3 | TRBV7-3 | CASSPGFTDTQYF | TGTGCCAGCAGCCCAGGGTTCACAGATACGCAGTATTTT
. | . | TRBJ2-2 | TRBV2 | CASTFTRFGELFF | TGTGCCAGCACCTTTACTAGATTCGGGGAGCTGTTTTTT
TRBD2 | . | TRBJ2-5 | TRBV14 | CASSQVASGPGTQYF | TGTGCCAGCAGCCAAGTGGCTAGCGGTCCTGGGACCCAGTACTTC
TRBD2 | . | TRBJ2-3 | TRBV18 | CASSIAGGGTDTQYF | TGTGCCAGCTCGATAGCGGGGGGAGGCACAGATACGCAGTATTTT
TRBD1 | . | TRBJ1-4 | TRBV18 | CASSPGWTGGQEKLFF | TGTGCCAGCTCACCAGGATGGACAGGGGGTCAGGAAAAACTGTTTTTT
TRBD1 | . | TRBJ1-2 | TRBV27 | CASSATGVGYGYTF | TGTGCCAGCAGCGCGACAGGGGTTGGCTATGGCTACACCTTC
TRBD1 | . | TRBJ1-5 | TRBV18 | CASSSQGAGSNQPQHF | TGTGCCAGCTCTTCTCAGGGGGCGGGCAGCAATCAGCCCCAGCATTTT
TRBD2 | once | TRBJ2-2 | TRBV7-9 | CASSSRLAGGPGELFF | TGTGCCAGCAGCTCTAGACTAGCGGGAGGACCCGGGGAGCTGTTTTTT
TRBD1 | . | TRBJ1-1 | TRBV2 | CASSLQGAFNTEAFF | TGTGCCAGCAGCTTACAGGGGGCGTTTAACACTGAAGCTTTCTTT
. | . | TRBJ1-6 | TRBV7-3 | CASSSQGGNSPLHF | TGTGCCAGCAGCTCTCAGGGAGGTAATTCACCCCTCCACTTT
TRBD2 | . | TRBJ2-3 | TRBV7-9 | CASSLYGGGDGDTQYF | TGTGCCAGCAGCTTATATGGGGGAGGGGATGGAGATACGCAGTATTTT
TRBD1 | . | TRBJ2-1 | TRBV19 | CASSIWTGDEQFF | TGTGCCAGTAGTATCTGGACAGGGGATGAGCAGTTCTTC
. | . | TRBJ1-3 | TRBV5-6 | CASSLPGELVGNTIYF | TGTGCCAGCAGCTTACCAGGGGAGCTAGTCGGAAACACCATATATTTT
TRBD1 | . | TRBJ1-6 | TRBV18 | CASSWEGQGDSPLHF | TGTGCCAGCTCCTGGGAGGGACAGGGGGATTCACCCCTCCACTTT
TRBD1 | once | TRBJ1-2 | TRBV18 | CASSPPLRDSYGYTF | TGTGCCAGCTCACCTCCATTAAGGGACAGCTATGGCTACACCTTC
TRBD2 | . | TRBJ2-1 | TRBV27 | CASSLGSGRAHNEQFF | TGTGCCAGCAGTTTGGGGAGCGGGAGGGCCCACAATGAGCAGTTCTTC
. | . | TRBJ1-5 | TRBV6-6 | CATRGRGGPNQPQHF | TGTGCCACACGGGGTAGGGGGGGACCCAATCAGCCCCAGCATTTT
TRBD1 | once | TRBJ1-6 | TRBV19 | CASSIGRDREGSPLHF | TGTGCCAGTAGTATAGGCCGGGACAGAGAAGGATCACCCCTCCACTTT
TRBD1 | . | TRBJ1-4 | TRBV29-1 | CSVIPTGAAGKLFF | TGCAGCGTCATCCCCACAGGGGCGGCAGGAAAACTGTTTTTT
. | . | TRBJ1-4 | TRBV19 | CAAKTSGTQNEKLFF | TGTGCCGCCAAGACTTCCGGGACTCAGAATGAAAAACTGTTTTTT
. | . | TRBJ1-5 | TRBV28 | CASSSGGVGNQPQHF | TGTGCCAGCAGTAGCGGGGGGGTGGGCAATCAGCCCCAGCATTTT
. | . | TRBJ2-5 | TRBV4-2 | CASSQGNSGGEETQYF | TGTGCCAGCAGCCAAGGAAATAGCGGAGGGGAAGAGACCCAGTACTTC
TRBD1 | . | TRBJ2-7 | TRBV20-1 | CSMTGNYEQYF | TGCAGCATGACAGGGAATTACGAGCAGTACTTC
. | . | TRBJ2-7 | TRBV23-1 | CASSQQGPSYEQYF | TGCGCCAGCAGTCAGCAGGGCCCTTCCTACGAGCAGTACTTC
TRBD1 | . | TRBJ1-6 | TRBV15 | CATSRDVAGGYSPLHF | TGTGCCACCAGCAGAGATGTGGCAGGGGGATATTCACCCCTCCACTTT
TRBD1 | . | TRBJ1-5 | TRBV6-5 | CASRQDRHSNQPQHF | TGTGCCAGCAGACAGGACAGGCATAGCAATCAGCCCCAGCATTTT
TRBD1 | . | TRBJ2-3 | TRBV29-1 | CSVSDRGPWDTQYF | TGCAGCGTTTCAGACAGGGGGCCGTGGGATACGCAGTATTTT
TRBD1 | . | TRBJ1-6 | TRBV11-2 | CASTRGQGDSPLHF | TGTGCCAGCACTAGGGGACAGGGTGATTCACCCCTCCACTTT
TRBD1 | . | TRBJ1-4 | TRBV7-8 | CASSLPGQGEKLFF | TGTGCCAGCAGCCTTCCGGGACAGGGAGAAAAACTGTTTTTT
. | . | TRBJ1-1 | TRBV6-5 | CASSHYGGTEAFF | TGTGCCAGCTCCCATTACGGGGGCACTGAAGCTTTCTTT
TRBD2 | . | TRBJ2-3 | TRBV27 | CASREPDGGATDTQYF | TGTGCCAGCAGGGAGCCTGACGGGGGGGCCACAGATACGCAGTATTTT
TRBD2 | . | TRBJ2-1 | TRBV7-9 | CASSLIGLADNEQFF | TGTGCCAGCAGCTTAATTGGACTAGCGGACAATGAGCAGTTCTTC
TRBD1 | . | TRBJ1-4 | TRBV12-5 | CASGSTDPGQVGKLFF | TGTGCTAGTGGTTCAACGGACCCGGGACAGGTGGGAAAACTGTTTTTT
. | . | TRBJ2-4 | TRBV6-5 | CASSYSYLAKNIQYF | TGTGCCAGCAGTTATTCTTATTTAGCCAAAAACATTCAGTACTTC
TRBD1 | once | TRBJ1-1 | TRBV3-1/TRBV3-2 | CASSPGQGNTEAFF | TGTGCCAGCAGCCCGGGACAGGGGAACACTGAAGCTTTCTTT
. | . | TRBJ1-5 | TRBV5-8 | CASSLLGPNSNQPQHF | TGTGCCAGCAGCCTATTGGGCCCCAATAGCAATCAGCCCCAGCATTTT
TRBD1 | . | TRBJ2-5 | TRBV6-5 | CASSYLQGARETQYF | TGTGCCAGCAGTTACCTACAGGGGGCAAGAGAGACCCAGTACTTC
TRBD2 | . | TRBJ2-3 | TRBV5-1 | CASSLGGRALDTQYF | TGCGCCAGCAGCTTAGGCGGGAGGGCCCTAGATACGCAGTATTTT
. | . | TRBJ1-5 | TRBV19 | CASSIDPPPGSNQPQHF | TGTGCCAGTAGTATAGATCCCCCCCCCGGTAGCAATCAGCCCCAGCATTTT
. | . | TRBJ2-5 | TRBV7-3 | CASSLRADVETQYF | TGTGCCAGCAGCTTAAGGGCCGATGTAGAGACCCAGTACTTC
. | once | TRBJ1-5 | TRBV12-1 | CASSPHREGQPQHF | TGTGCCAGCAGCCCCCACAGGGAGGGTCAGCCCCAGCATTTT
. | . | TRBJ1-3 | TRBV19 | CASSQFDIGNTIYF | TGTGCCAGTAGTCAATTTGACATTGGAAACACCATATATTTT
TRBD2 | once | TRBJ2-5 | TRBV19 | CASSIDGALAGGLKTQYF | TGTGCCAGTAGTATAGATGGGGCCCTAGCGGGAGGGCTCAAGACCCAGTACTTC
. | . | TRBJ1-1 | TRBV7-9 | CASSLERGAGEAFF | TGTGCCAGCAGCTTAGAACGGGGAGCTGGTGAAGCTTTCTTT